This T cell receptor (beta chain) was obtained from a study of CD8+ T cells in alopecia areata. V was cut by 1 base and J by 2 bases, with 7 bases left in between. This CDR3 has 14 residues. Germline-derived CDR1 and CDR2 are LNHNV and YYDKDF (reference sequence). Isolated RNA was reverse transcribed into cDNA used as the sequencing template. Only in-frame clones appear in the TCRdb table, and some are missing; sequencing was by immunoSEQ multiplex PCR. The sample gives hundreds of thousands of clones, 45% to 70% of which show up once; about 0.89% is in the top ten. The treatment was: oral pan-JAK inhibitor, 5-10 mg twice daily. The study team obtained lesional scalp punch biopsies and peripheral blood from alopecia areata patients.

The rearrangement uses TRBV15 and TRBJ2-3; D possibly corresponds to TRBD1 (6 bases). This TCR was sampled from a human donor with alopecia areata. The sequences come from CD4+ T cells sorted from blood, collected at approximately week 51, from a patient treated with tofacitinib. This CDR3 reads CATSRAGDTDTQYF. The CDR3, as DNA: TGTGCCACCAGCAGAGCAGGGGACACAGATACGCAGTATTTT.